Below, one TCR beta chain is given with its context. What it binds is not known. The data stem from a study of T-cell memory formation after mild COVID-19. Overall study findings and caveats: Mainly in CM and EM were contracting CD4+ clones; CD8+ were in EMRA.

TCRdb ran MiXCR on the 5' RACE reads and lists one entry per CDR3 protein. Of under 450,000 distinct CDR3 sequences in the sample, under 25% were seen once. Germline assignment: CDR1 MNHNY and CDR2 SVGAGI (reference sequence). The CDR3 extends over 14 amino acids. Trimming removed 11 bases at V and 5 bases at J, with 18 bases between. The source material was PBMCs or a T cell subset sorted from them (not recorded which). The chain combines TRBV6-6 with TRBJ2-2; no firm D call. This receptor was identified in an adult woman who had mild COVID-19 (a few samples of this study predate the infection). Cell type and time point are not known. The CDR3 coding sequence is TGTGCCGGTGGACGCCAGGCTGGAACCGGGGAGCTGTTTTTT. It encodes CAGGRQAGTGELFF.